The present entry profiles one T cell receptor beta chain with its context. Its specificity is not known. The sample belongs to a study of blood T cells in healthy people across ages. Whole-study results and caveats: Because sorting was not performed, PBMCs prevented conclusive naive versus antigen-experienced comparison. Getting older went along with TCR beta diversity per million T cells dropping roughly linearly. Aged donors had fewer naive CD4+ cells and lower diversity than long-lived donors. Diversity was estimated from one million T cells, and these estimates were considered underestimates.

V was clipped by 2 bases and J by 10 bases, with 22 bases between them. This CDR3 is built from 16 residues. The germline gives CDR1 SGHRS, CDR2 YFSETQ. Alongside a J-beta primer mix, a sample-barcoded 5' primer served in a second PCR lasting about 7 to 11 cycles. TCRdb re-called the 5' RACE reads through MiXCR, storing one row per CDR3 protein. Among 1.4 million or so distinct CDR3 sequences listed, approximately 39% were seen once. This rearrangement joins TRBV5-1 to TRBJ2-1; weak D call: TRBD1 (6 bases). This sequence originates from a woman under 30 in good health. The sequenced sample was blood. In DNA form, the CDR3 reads TGCGCCAGCAGCTTTTCGACTACGGGACAACAAGTGGAGCAGTTCTTC. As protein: CASSFSTTGQQVEQFF.